Listed below are T cell receptor beta chains from one sample, sequenced in a study of T cells after posttransplantation cyclophosphamide. Sequencing was performed with immunoSEQ multiplex PCR; in TCRdb, only in-frame clones are kept and a portion is missing. The profile covers 15,000 to 20,000 clones, with 65% to 75% appearing a single time and roughly 27% taken by the ten largest. Sequences were derived from PBMCs, sampled after an allogeneic stem cell transplant with post-transplant cyclophosphamide. The receptors here all came from a young adult male patient who received an allogeneic stem cell transplant from a related donor, was CMV-positive, and had acute GVHD only. The T cells may partly be graft donor cells. The CDR3 runs from the conserved cysteine through the conserved F or W. The D gene is left open where the match is weak. Only some rows state a clone size, as once, few, many or a class for expanded clones.

D gene	clone size	V gene	J gene	CDR3 DNA	CDR3 protein
TRBD1	medium-sized	TRBV27	TRBJ2-7	TGTGCCAGCGGGGACAGTCAAAAACCCTACGAGCAGTACTTC	CASGDSQKPYEQYF
TRBD2	NA	TRBV5-4	TRBJ2-5	TGTGCCAGCAGCGCTGGACTAGCGGGACCCCAAGAGACCCAGTACTTC	CASSAGLAGPQETQYF
NA	NA	TRBV5-4	TRBJ1-2	TGTGCCAGCAGCCCTAGGGGGGGACCAACTGGCTACACCTTC	CASSPRGGPTGYTF
TRBD1	few	TRBV10-3	TRBJ1-6	TGTGCCATCAGGGGAGCCGGGACAGAAAATTCACCCCTCCACTTT	CAIRGAGTENSPLHF
TRBD1	NA	TRBV28	TRBJ2-7	TGTGCCAGCAGTAGGACAGGTAGAGGTATCGACGAGCAGTACTTC	CASSRTGRGIDEQYF
NA	once	TRBV19	TRBJ1-5	TGTGCCAGTAGTATAGCTTGGTACAGGCATAGCAATCAGCCCCAGCATTTT	CASSIAWYRHSNQPQHF
NA	NA	TRBV11-3	TRBJ2-2	TGTGCCAGCCAGAGGGCCCTGAACACCGGGGAGCTGTTTTTT	CASQRALNTGELFF
NA	NA	TRBV29-1	TRBJ2-1	TGCAGCGTTTTCCATAATGAGCAGTTCTTC	CSVFHNEQFF
TRBD2	NA	TRBV7-2	TRBJ2-2	TGTGCCAGCAGCACTAGCGGGGGGGCTGTCGGGGAGCTGTTTTTT	CASSTSGGAVGELFF
TRBD2	NA	TRBV4-1	TRBJ2-7	TGCGCCAGCAGCCGAGGACTAGCCTACGAGCAGTACTTC	CASSRGLAYEQYF
TRBD1	NA	TRBV25-1	TRBJ1-1	TGTGCCAGCAGCGTGGACAGGGCAGCTTTCTTT	CASSVDRAAFF
NA	few	TRBV6-4	TRBJ1-1	TGTGCCAGCAGTCCCGAACAGGGAAACACTGAAGCTTTCTTT	CASSPEQGNTEAFF
TRBD1	NA	TRBV15	TRBJ2-7	TGTGCCACCAGCAGCTGGCGGGACAGGGGCGAGCAGTACTTC	CATSSWRDRGEQYF
TRBD1	NA	TRBV15	TRBJ1-1	TGTGCCACCAGCGCTGGGGACAGTAACACTGAAGCTTTCTTT	CATSAGDSNTEAFF
NA	NA	TRBV7-2	TRBJ2-6	TGTGCCAGCAGCTCCCACTCTGGGGCCAACGTCCTGACTTTC	CASSSHSGANVLTF
TRBD2	few	TRBV7-2	TRBJ2-3	TGTGCCAGCAGCACACGGGGGGGGCCAGGCACAGATACGCAGTATTTT	CASSTRGGPGTDTQYF
NA	NA	TRBV5-4	TRBJ2-5	TGTGCCAGCAGCTTGGACGGGCAAGAGACCCAGTACTTC	CASSLDGQETQYF
TRBD1	few	TRBV5-1	TRBJ2-7	TGCGCCAGCAGCTCTCCAGGGGGCTCCTACGAGCAGTACTTC	CASSSPGGSYEQYF
TRBD1	NA	TRBV5-6	TRBJ2-7	TGTGCCAGCAGCTCCCCAGGGGGAAGCGAGCAGTACTTC	CASSSPGGSEQYF
TRBD2	NA	TRBV2	TRBJ2-3	TGTGCCTCCGGGAGGGCTAGCGGGGGGGTTGCTACGCAGTATTTT	CASGRASGGVATQYF
NA	NA	TRBV15	TRBJ1-2	TGTGCCACCAGCAGAGATGGGGTCGGGGGGGCATTGGTAGGCTACACCTTC	CATSRDGVGGALVGYTF
TRBD1	NA	TRBV29-1	TRBJ1-2	TGCAGCGGCGGACAGGGAAACTATGGCTACACCTTC	CSGGQGNYGYTF
TRBD2	NA	TRBV30	TRBJ2-5	TGTGCCTGGAGTGTACCCGGGAGGTCCCAAGAGACCCAGTACTTC	CAWSVPGRSQETQYF
NA	few	TRBV7-2	TRBJ2-1	TGTGCCAGCAGCTTACTGGGGGGTGACAATGAGCAGTTCTTC	CASSLLGGDNEQFF
NA	NA	TRBV4-1	TRBJ1-1	TGCGCCAGCAGCCTCCCCTGGACAGCAAACACTGAAGCTTTCTTT	CASSLPWTANTEAFF
TRBD1	NA	TRBV18	TRBJ1-1	TGTGCCAGCTCAGTCAGGGGGCTGAACACTGAAGCTTTCTTT	CASSVRGLNTEAFF
NA	few	TRBV7-3	TRBJ1-2	TGTGCCAGCAGCTTAGGCCAGGGCCACTATGGCTACACCTTC	CASSLGQGHYGYTF
NA	NA	TRBV6-5	TRBJ2-3	TGTGCCAGCAAGCACCCATCCACAGATACGCAGTATTTT	CASKHPSTDTQYF
TRBD1	NA	TRBV12-5	TRBJ2-2	TGTGCTAGTGGCAGGGACAGCCCCACCGGGGAGCTGTTTTTT	CASGRDSPTGELFF
NA	NA	TRBV6-5	TRBJ1-6	TGTGCCAGCAGTTACTCAGGGGAGGATTCACCCCTCCACTTT	CASSYSGEDSPLHF
NA	once	TRBV7-2	TRBJ2-2	TGTGCCAGCAGCTTAGTTAGGAACACCGGGGAGCTGTTTTTT	CASSLVRNTGELFF
NA	NA	TRBV11-3	TRBJ1-5	TGTGCCAGCAGCTTAGATCCCCCCAACAATCAGCCCCAGCATTTT	CASSLDPPNNQPQHF
TRBD1	NA	TRBV5-5	TRBJ1-3	TGTGCCAGCAGCAAGGACAGGTTCTCTGGAAACACCATATATTTT	CASSKDRFSGNTIYF
TRBD2	NA	TRBV5-4	TRBJ2-1	TGCGCCAGCAGCCATTTAGCGGGGGGGCCGTATGAGCAGTTCTTC	CASSHLAGGPYEQFF
NA	once	TRBV29-1	TRBJ1-1	TGCAGCGTTTATTCAGGGGCCACTGAAGCTTTCTTT	CSVYSGATEAFF
TRBD1	NA	TRBV28	TRBJ1-2	TGTGCCAGCAGGGGGCCGGGACAGGGGGCGCGTGGCTACACCTTC	CASRGPGQGARGYTF
TRBD1	NA	TRBV2	TRBJ1-2	TGTGCCAGCAGGGGACAGGGGGGTACGGGCGGCTACACCTTC	CASRGQGGTGGYTF
NA	NA	TRBV6-6	TRBJ1-5	TGTGCCAGCAGGTCAGGAGGGGTAGGGCAGCCCCAGCATTTT	CASRSGGVGQPQHF
NA	NA	TRBV27	TRBJ2-1	TGTGCCAGCAGTCTTACTATGGCCTACAATGAGCAGTTCTTC	CASSLTMAYNEQFF
NA	NA	TRBV5-4	TRBJ1-1	TGTGCCAGCAGCCAAATGAACACTGAAGCTTTCTTT	CASSQMNTEAFF
TRBD2	once	TRBV4-2	TRBJ2-1	TGTGCCAGCAGCCAAGGAAGCGGGGGCACTCTCAATGAGCAGTTCTTC	CASSQGSGGTLNEQFF
NA	NA	TRBV30	TRBJ2-2	TGTGCCTGGAGTGTTCCGCGGACAGATATCGGGGAGCTGTTTTTT	CAWSVPRTDIGELFF
NA	NA	TRBV5-6	TRBJ1-2	TGTGCCAGCAGCTTGACGGACTATGGCTACACCTTC	CASSLTDYGYTF
NA	many	TRBV19	TRBJ2-2	TGTGCCAGTAGTATTATTGTAACCGGGGAGCTGTTTTTT	CASSIIVTGELFF
TRBD2	NA	TRBV19	TRBJ2-7	TGTGCCAGTAACCCCGGGGGGGTGAGCGAGCAGTACTTC	CASNPGGVSEQYF
TRBD1	NA	TRBV19	TRBJ2-5	TGTGCCAGTAGTATCGGACAGGGAGTCGGTGTGGAGACCCAGTACTTC	CASSIGQGVGVETQYF
NA	NA	TRBV2	TRBJ2-4	TGTGCCAGCAGTGGGTCGTTACAGCTAGCCAAAAACATTCAGTACTTC	CASSGSLQLAKNIQYF